This T cell receptor (beta chain) was sequenced for a study of blood T cell repertoires in COVID-19. The wider study: Acute and convalescent COVID-19 samples came from the United States, Italy and Spain. From T cells, B-cell-depleted T cells, or PBMCs came the material, which was cDNA or gDNA.

Original analysis: Amplification of reference gene primers was used by the study to estimate nucleated cell counts. Only in-frame clones appear in the TCRdb table, and some are missing; sequencing was by immunoSEQ multiplex PCR. Clone size and the V and J calls come from that table; the DNA yielded D and trimming. The data show over 100,000 clones, 82% seen once. The sequence derives from a man between 65 and 85 years old with acute or convalescent COVID-19. The source material was peripheral blood.

Here the CDR3 reads CATSGQGSFYGYTF. Here the CDR3 DNA reads TGTGCCACCAGCGGACAGGGGAGTTTTTATGGCTACACCTTC. This chain uses TRBV24-1 with TRBJ1-2, with TRBD1 matching over 9 bases. The V gene end was trimmed by 7 bases and the J gene end by 5 bases; junction bases not matched to a gene: 7. Germline CDR1 is KGHDR and CDR2 is SFDVKD. The CDR3 runs to 14 residues.